This TCR beta chain was captured by sequencing in a study of cytomegalovirus exposure and HLA in healthy donors. The CDR3 sequence is 14 residues long. With 10 bases removed from V and 0 bases from J, the gap between germline ends came to 15 bases. Germline assignment: CDR1 MNHNS and CDR2 SASEGT. Concerning this clone: The antigen is not known.

PCR used 60 Vbeta primers and 13 Jbeta primers. Some clones are missing from TCRdb's copy, which holds only in-frame ones; the method was immunoSEQ multiplex PCR. There are about 190,000 clones in the sample; around 82% occur only once, and about 0.25% lies in the top ten. Notes on the study in general: Sequencing depth roughly uniform across donors was assumed in presence/absence analyses. Association with HLA alleles at 0.05 false discovery rate was found for approximately 18,000 TCR beta sequences in a later analysis.

Healthy individuals who donated bone marrow served as the donors. The chain employs TRBV6-1 and TRBJ1-1; no clear D gene. The receptor was derived from a boy between 10 and 17 years old in good health and CMV-seronegative. The specimen was PBMCs. CDR3 amino acids: CATDNGRLNTEAFF. CDR3 nucleotides: TGTGCCACTGACAACGGCAGACTGAACACTGAAGCTTTCTTT.